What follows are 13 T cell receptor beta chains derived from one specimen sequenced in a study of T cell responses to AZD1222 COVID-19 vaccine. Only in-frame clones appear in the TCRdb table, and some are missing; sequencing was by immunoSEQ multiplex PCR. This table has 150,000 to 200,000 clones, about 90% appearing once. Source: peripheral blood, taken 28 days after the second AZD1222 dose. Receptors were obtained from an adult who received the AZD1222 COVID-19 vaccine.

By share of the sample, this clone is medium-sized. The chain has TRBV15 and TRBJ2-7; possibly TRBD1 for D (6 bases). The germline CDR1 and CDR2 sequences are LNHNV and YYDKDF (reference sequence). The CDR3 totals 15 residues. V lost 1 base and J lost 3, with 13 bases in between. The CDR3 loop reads CATSRGQDSHYEQYF. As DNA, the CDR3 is TGTGCCACCAGCAGAGGACAGGACAGCCACTACGAGCAGTACTTC.

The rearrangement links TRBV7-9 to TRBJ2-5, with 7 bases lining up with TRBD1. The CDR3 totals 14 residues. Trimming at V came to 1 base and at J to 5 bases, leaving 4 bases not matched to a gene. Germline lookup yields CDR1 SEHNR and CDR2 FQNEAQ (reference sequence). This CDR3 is CASSLVGGLETQYF. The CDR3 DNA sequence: TGTGCCAGCAGCTTAGTAGGGGGCCTCGAGACCCAGTACTTC.

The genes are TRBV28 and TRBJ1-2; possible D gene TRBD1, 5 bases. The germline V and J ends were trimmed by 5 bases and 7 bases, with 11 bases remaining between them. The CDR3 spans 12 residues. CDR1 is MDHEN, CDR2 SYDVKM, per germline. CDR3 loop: CASSPDRTGYTF. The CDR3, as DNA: TGTGCCAGCAGTCCAGACAGAACTGGCTACACCTTC.

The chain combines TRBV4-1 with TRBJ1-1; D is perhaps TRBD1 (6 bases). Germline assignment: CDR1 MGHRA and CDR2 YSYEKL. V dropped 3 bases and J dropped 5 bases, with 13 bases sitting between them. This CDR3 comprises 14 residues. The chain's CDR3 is CASSQPPRGTEAFF. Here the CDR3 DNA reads TGCGCCAGCAGCCAGCCACCCAGGGGTACTGAAGCTTTCTTT.

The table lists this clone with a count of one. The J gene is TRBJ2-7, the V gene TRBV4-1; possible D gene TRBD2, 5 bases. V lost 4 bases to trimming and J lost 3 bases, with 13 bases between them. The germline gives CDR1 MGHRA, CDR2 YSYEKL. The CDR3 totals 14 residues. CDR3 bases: TGCGCCAGCAGCCTGGGAGAGGGCCGCTACGAGCAGTACTTC. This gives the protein CASSLGEGRYEQYF.

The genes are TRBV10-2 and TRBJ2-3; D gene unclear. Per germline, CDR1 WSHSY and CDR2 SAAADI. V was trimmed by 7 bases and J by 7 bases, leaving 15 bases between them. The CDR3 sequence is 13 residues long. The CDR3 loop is CASTITPAHTQYF. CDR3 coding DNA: TGCGCCAGCACCATTACCCCGGCGCATACGCAGTATTTT.

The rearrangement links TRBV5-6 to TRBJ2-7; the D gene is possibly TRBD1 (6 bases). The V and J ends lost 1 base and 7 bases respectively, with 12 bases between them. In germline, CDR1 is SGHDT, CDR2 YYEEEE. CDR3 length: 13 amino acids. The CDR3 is CASSLNRVGEQYF. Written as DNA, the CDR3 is TGTGCCAGCAGCTTGAACAGGGTGGGGGAGCAGTACTTC. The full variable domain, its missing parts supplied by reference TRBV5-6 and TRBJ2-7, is DAGVTQSPTHLIKTRGQQVTLRCSPKSGHDTVSWYQQALGQGPQFIFQYYEEEERQRGNFPDRFSGHQFPNYSSELNVNALLLGDSALYLCASSLNRVGEQYFGPGTRLTVT.

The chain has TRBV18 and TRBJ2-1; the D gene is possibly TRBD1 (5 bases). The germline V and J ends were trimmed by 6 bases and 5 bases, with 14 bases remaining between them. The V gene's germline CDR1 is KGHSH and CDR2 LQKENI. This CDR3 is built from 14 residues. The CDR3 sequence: CASSPDTEHNEQFF. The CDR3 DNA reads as TGTGCCAGCTCTCCGGACACCGAGCACAATGAGCAGTTCTTC.

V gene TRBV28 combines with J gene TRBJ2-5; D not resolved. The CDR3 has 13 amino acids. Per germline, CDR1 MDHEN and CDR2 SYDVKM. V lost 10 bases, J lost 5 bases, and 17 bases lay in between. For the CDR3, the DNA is TGTGCCACAGAAGGGTCCGGGTTGGAGACCCAGTACTTC. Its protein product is CATEGSGLETQYF.

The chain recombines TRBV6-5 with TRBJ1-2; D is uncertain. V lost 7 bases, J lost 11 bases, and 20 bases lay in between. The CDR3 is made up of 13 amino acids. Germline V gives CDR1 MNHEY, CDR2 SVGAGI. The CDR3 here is CASTLDGPGNYTF. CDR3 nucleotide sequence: TGTGCCAGCACCCTGGACGGGCCGGGTAATTACACCTTC.

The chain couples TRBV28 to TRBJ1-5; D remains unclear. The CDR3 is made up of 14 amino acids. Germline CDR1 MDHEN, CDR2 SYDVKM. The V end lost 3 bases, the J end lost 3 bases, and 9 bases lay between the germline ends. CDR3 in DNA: TGTGCCAGCAGTTTCCCTACGTACAATCAGCCCCAGCATTTT. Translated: CASSFPTYNQPQHF.

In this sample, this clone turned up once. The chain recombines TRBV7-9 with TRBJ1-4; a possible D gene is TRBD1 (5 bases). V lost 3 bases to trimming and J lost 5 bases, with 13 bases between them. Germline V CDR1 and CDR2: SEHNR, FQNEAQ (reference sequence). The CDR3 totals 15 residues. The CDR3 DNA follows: TGTGCCAGCAGCTTTTTGGAGGGGACGAATGAAAAACTGTTTTTT. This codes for CASSFLEGTNEKLFF.

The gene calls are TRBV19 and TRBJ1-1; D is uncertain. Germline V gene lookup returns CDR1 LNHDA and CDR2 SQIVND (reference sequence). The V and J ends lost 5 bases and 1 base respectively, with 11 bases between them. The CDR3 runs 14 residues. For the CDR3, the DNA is TGTGCCAGTAGTGATCGGCAGACGAACACTGAAGCTTTCTTT. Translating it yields CASSDRQTNTEAFF.